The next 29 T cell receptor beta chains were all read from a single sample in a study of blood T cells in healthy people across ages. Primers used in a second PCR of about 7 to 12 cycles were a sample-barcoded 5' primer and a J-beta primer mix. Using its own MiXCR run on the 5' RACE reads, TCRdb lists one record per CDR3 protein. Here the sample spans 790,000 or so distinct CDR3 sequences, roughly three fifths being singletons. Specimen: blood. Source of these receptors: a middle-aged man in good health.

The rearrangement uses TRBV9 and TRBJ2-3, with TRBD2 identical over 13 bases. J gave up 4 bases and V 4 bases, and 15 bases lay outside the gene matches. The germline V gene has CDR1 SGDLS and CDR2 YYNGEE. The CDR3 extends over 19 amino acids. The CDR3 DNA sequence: TGTGCCAGCAGCACCAGACTAGCGGGAGGTGGGACCAAAGCAGATACGCAGTATTTT. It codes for CASSTRLAGGGTKADTQYF. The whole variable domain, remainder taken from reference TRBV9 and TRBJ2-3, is DSGVTQTPKHLITATGQRVTLRCSPRSGDLSVYWYQQSLDQGLQFLIQYYNGEERAKGNILERFSAQQFPDLHSELNLSSLELGDSALYFCASSTRLAGGGTKADTQYFGPGTRLTVL.

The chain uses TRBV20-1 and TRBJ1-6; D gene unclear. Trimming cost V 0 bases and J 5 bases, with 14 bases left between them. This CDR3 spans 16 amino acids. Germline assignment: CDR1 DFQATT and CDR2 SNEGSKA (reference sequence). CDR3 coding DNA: TGCAGTGCTAGAGATTTTGAAGGGTTCCATAATTCACCCCTCCACTTT. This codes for CSARDFEGFHNSPLHF.

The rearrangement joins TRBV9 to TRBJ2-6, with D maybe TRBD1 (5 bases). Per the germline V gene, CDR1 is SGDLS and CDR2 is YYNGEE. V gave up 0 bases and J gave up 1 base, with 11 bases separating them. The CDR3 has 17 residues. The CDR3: CASSVAPQGSGANVLTF. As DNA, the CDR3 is TGTGCCAGCAGCGTAGCACCCCAGGGATCTGGGGCCAACGTCCTGACTTTC.

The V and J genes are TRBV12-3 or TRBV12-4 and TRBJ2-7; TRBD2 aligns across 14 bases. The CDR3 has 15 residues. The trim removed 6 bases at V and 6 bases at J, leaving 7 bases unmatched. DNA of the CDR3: TGTGCCAGCAGACGCGGGACTAGCGGGAGATCCGAGCAGTACTTC. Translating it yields CASRRGTSGRSEQYF.

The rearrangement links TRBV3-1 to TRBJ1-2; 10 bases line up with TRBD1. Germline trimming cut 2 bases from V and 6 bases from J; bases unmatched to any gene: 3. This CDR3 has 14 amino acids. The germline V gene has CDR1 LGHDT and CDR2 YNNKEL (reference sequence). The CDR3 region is CASSQRDRGNGYTF. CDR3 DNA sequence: TGTGCCAGCAGCCAAAGGGACAGGGGCAATGGCTACACCTTC.

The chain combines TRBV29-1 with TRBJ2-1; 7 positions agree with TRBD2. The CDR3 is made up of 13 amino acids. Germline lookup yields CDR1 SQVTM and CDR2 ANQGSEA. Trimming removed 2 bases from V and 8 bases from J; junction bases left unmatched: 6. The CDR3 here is CSVEPGLLYEQFF. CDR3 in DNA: TGCAGCGTTGAACCGGGACTACTATATGAGCAGTTCTTC.

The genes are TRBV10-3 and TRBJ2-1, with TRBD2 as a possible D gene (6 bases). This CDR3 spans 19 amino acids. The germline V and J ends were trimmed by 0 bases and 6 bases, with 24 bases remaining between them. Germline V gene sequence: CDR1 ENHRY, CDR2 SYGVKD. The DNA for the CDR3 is TGTGCCATCAGTGAGTCTGCAAATTTGCTAGCGACCAACTCCAATGAGCAGTTCTTC. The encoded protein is CAISESANLLATNSNEQFF.

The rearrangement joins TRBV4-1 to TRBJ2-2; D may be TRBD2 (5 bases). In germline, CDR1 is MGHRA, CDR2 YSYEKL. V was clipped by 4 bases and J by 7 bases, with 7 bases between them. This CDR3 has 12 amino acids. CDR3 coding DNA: TGCGCCAGCAGCCCGGAGGACGGGGAGCTGTTTTTT. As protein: CASSPEDGELFF.

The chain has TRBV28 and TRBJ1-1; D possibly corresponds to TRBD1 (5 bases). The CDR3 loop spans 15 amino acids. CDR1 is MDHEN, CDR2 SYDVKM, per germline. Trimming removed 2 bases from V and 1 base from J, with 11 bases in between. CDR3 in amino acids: CASSLRAGTNTEAFF. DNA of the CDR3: TGTGCCAGCAGTTTAAGGGCAGGGACGAACACTGAAGCTTTCTTT.

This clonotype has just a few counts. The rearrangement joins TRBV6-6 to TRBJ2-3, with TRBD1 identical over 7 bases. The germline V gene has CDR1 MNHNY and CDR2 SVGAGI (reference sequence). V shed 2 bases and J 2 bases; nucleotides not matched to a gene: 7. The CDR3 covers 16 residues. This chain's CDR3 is CASSYDAGGVTDTQYF. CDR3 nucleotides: TGTGCCAGCAGTTACGACGCAGGGGGAGTCACAGATACGCAGTATTTT.

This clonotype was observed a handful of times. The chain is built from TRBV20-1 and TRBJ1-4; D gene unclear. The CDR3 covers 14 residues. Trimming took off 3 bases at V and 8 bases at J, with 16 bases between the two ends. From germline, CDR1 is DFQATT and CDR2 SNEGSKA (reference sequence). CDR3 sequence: CSASSEAMQEKLFF. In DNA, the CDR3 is TGCAGTGCTAGTTCCGAGGCCATGCAGGAAAAACTGTTTTTT.

DNA of the CDR3: TGTGCCAGCACAAAAACCACAGGGGGATTTGTTTTGCCCCTCCACTTT. This sequence encodes CASTKTTGGFVLPLHF. This rearrangement joins TRBV12-3 or TRBV12-4 to TRBJ1-6; 8 bases agree with TRBD1. This CDR3 is 16 amino acids long. Trimming cost V 7 bases and J 13 bases; bases outside gene matches: 18.

CDR3 nucleotide sequence: TGCAGTGCCCGACTAGCGGGAGCTCTCGAGCAGTACTTC. Translation: CSARLAGALEQYF. The chain employs TRBV20-1 and TRBJ2-4; 12 positions match TRBD2. TRBJ2-7 matches the DNA end more closely, so the J call is doubtful. The CDR3 consists of 13 residues. Germline values: CDR1 DFQATT, CDR2 SNEGSKA (reference sequence).

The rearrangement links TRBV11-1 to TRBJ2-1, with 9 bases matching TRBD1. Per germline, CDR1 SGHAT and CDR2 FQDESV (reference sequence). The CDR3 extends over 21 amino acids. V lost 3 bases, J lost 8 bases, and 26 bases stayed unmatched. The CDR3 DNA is TGTGCCAGCAGCTTCTCTCACCGGACAGGGGCGACGGGCCAAGCGTTCGATGAGCAGTTCTTC. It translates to CASSFSHRTGATGQAFDEQFF.

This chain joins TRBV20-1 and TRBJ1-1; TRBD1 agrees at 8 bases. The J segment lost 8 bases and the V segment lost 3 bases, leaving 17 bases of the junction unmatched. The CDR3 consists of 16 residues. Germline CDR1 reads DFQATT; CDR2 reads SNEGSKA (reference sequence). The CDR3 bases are TGCAGTGCTAGTCCTTACTCAACCGGGACAGGTCTGGAAGCTTTCTTT. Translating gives CSASPYSTGTGLEAFF.

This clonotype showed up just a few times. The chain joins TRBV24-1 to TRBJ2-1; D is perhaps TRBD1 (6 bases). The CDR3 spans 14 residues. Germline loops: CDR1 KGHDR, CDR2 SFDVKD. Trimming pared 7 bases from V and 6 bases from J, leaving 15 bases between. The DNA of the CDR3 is TGTGCCACCAGGGAAGCGACAGGCCGCAATGAGCAGTTCTTC. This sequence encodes CATREATGRNEQFF.

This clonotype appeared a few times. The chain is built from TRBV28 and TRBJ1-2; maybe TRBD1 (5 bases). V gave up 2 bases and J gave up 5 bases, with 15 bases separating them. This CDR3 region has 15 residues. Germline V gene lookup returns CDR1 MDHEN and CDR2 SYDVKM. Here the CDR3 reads CASSLGTRRMYGYTF. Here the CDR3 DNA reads TGTGCCAGCAGTTTAGGGACTCGGCGGATGTATGGCTACACCTTC.

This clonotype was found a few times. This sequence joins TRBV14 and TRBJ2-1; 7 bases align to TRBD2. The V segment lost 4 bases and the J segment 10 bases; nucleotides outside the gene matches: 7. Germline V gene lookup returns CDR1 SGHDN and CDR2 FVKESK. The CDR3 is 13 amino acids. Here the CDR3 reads CASSLVTAGEQFF. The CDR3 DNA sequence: TGTGCCAGCAGCCTAGTCACAGCGGGGGAGCAGTTCTTC.

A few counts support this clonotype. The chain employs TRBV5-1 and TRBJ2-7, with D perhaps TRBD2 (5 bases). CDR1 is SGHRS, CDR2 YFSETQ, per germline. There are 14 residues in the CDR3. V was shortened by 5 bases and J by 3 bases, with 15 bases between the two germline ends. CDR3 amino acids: CASSATVGGYEQYF. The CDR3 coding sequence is TGCGCCAGCAGTGCGACCGTAGGAGGCTACGAGCAGTACTTC. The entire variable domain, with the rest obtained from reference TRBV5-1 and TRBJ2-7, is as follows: KAGVTQTPRYLIKTRGQQVTLSCSPISGHRSVSWYQQTPGQGLQFLFEYFSETQRNKGNFPGRFSGRQFSNSRSEMNVSTLELGDSALYLCASSATVGGYEQYFGPGTRLTVT.

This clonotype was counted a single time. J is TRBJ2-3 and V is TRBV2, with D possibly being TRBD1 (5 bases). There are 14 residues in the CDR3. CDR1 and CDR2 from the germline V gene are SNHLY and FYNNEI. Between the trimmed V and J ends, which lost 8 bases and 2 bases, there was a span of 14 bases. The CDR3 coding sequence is TGTGCCAGCGTCCCACAGGCCTCCACAGATACGCAGTATTTT. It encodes CASVPQASTDTQYF. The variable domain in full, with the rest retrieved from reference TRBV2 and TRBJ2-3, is EPEVTQTPSHQVTQMGQEVILRCVPISNHLYFYWYRQILGQKVEFLVSFYNNEISEKSEIFDDQFSVERPDGSNFTLKIRSTKLEDSAMYFCASVPQASTDTQYFGPGTRLTVL.

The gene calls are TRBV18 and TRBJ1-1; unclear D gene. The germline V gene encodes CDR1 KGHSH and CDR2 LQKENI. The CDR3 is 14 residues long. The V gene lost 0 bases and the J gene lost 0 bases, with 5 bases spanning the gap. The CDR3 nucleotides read TGTGCCAGCTCACCACCATACATGAACACTGAAGCTTTCTTT. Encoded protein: CASSPPYMNTEAFF.

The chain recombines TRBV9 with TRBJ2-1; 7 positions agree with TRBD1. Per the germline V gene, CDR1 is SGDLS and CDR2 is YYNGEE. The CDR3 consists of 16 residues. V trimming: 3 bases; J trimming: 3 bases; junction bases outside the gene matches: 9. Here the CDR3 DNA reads TGTGCCAGCAGCGCCGCTTCGGGACAGAGCTACAATGAGCAGTTCTTC. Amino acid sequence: CASSAASGQSYNEQFF.

DNA for the CDR3: TGTGCCAGCAGTTTCCGTGGGACGGGCGGGGTCTCCTACGAGCAGTACTTC. As protein: CASSFRGTGGVSYEQYF. The V and J genes are TRBV12-3 or TRBV12-4 and TRBJ2-7; maybe TRBD2 (6 bases). Trimming removed 3 bases at V and 0 bases at J, with 18 bases between. CDR3 size: 17 residues.

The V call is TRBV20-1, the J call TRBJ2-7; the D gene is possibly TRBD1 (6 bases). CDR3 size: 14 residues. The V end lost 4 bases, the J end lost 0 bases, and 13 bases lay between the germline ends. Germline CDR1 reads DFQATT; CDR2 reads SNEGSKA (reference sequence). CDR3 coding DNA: TGCAGTGCTATAATGGACAGTGCCTCCTACGAGCAGTACTTC. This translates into CSAIMDSASYEQYF.

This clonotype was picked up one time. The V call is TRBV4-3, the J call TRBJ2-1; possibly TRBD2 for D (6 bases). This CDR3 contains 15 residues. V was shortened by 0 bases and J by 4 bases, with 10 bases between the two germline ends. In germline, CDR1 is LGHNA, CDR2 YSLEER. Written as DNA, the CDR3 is TGCGCCAGCAGCCAAGATCCACGGGGGTACAATGAGCAGTTCTTC. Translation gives CASSQDPRGYNEQFF.

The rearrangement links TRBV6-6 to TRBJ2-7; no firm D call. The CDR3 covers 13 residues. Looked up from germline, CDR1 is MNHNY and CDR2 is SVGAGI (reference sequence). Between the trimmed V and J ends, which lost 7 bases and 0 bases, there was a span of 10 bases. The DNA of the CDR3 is TGTGCCAGCAATAAGGAGAGCTCCTACGAGCAGTACTTC. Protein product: CASNKESSYEQYF.

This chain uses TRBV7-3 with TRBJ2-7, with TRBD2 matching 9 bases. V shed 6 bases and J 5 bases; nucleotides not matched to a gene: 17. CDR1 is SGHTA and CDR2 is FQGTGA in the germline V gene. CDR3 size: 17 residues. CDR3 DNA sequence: TGTGCCAGCAGTCGAGCGGGGGGCAGCTCATTGTCCGACGAGCAGTACTTC. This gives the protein CASSRAGGSSLSDEQYF.

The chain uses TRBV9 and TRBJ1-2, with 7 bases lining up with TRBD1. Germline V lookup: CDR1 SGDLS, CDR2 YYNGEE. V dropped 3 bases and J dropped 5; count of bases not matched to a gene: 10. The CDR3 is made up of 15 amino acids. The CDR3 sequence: CASSANTGTAYGYTF. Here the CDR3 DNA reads TGTGCCAGCAGCGCCAACACCGGGACAGCTTATGGCTACACCTTC.

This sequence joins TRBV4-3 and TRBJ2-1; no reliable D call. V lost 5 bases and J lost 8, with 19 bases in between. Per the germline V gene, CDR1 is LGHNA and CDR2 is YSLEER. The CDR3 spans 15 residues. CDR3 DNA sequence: TGCGCCAGCAGCTTTGGAAAGTGGGATTCGGATGAGCAGTTCTTC. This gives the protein CASSFGKWDSDEQFF.